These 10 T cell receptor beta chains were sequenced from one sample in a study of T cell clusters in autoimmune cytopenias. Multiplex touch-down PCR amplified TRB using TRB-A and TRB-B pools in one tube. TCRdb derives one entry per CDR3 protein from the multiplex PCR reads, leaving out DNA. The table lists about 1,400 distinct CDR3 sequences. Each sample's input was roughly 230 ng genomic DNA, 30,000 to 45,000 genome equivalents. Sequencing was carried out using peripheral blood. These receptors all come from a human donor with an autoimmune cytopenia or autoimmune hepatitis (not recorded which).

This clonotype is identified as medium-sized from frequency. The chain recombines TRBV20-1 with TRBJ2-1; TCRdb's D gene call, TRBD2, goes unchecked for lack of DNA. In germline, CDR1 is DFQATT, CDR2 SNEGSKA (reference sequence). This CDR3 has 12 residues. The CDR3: CSALAGGYEQFF.

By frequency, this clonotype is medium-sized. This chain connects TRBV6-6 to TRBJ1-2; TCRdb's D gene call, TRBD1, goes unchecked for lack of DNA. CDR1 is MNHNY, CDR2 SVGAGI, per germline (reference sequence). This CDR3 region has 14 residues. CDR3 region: CASSYGDRDGGYTF.

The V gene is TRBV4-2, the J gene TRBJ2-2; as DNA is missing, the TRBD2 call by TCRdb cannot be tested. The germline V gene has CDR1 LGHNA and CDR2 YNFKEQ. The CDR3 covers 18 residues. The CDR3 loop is CASSQGLAGGPSTGELFF.

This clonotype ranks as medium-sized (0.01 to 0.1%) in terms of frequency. CDR3 in amino acids: CASSLEPHYEQYF. V and J are TRBV5-1 and TRBJ2-7. CDR3 length: 13 residues. Germline-derived CDR1 and CDR2 are SGHRS and YFSETQ.

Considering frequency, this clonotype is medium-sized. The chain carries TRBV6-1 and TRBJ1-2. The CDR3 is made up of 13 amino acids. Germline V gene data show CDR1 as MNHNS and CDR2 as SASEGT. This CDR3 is CASILGINYGYTF.

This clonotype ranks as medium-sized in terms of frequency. The CDR3 sequence is CSASGSADTQYF. J is TRBJ2-3 and V is TRBV20-1; TCRdb returns TRBD2, unconfirmable since there is no DNA. From germline, CDR1 is DFQATT and CDR2 SNEGSKA (reference sequence). The CDR3 length is 12 residues.

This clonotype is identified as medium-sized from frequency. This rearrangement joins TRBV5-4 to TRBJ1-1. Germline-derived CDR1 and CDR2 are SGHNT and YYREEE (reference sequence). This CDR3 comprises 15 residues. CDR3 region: CASSVKSDGHTEAFF.

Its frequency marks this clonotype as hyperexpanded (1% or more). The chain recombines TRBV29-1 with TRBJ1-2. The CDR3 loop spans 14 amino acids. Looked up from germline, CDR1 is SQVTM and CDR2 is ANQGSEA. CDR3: CSVEDLGDFYGYTF.

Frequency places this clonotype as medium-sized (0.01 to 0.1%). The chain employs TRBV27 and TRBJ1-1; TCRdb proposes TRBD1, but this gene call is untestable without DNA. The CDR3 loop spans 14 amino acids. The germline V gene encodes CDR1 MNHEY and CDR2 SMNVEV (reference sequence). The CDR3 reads CASSFDPLSVEAFF.

The CDR3 loop is CSARDHGLAGGPRTDTQYF. J is TRBJ2-3 and V is TRBV20-1; TCRdb indicates TRBD2, and absent DNA this call remains unverified. This CDR3 is built from 19 residues. Germline-derived CDR1 and CDR2 are DFQATT and SNEGSKA (reference sequence).